This passage covers 2 T cell receptor beta chains from one sample sequenced in a study of regulatory T cells in long-lasting Graves disease. Building of the TCR beta libraries involved iRepertoire HTBI primers and Arm-PCR of CDR3 regions. TCRdb itself ran the multiplex PCR reads through MiXCR, one entry per CDR3 protein. This sample has 550,000 to 600,000 distinct CDR3 sequences, with more than 15% found just once. The time point here: newly diagnosed GD, antithyroid drugs for less than 3 months. From RNA extracted from PBMCs, the TCR library was made. These records were also assigned to another study, of T cells in Graves' hyperthyroidism and ophthalmopathy.

Sequencing was performed on peripheral blood mononuclear cells (PBMCs), taken at new diagnosis, from a patient treated with antithyroid drugs. The receptors shown here come from a man younger than 30 with Graves disease.

This clonotype was recorded at least ten times. The V gene is TRBV7-9, the J gene TRBJ2-5; no clear D gene. The CDR3 consists of 14 residues. The germline CDR1 and CDR2 sequences are SEHNR and FQNEAQ (reference sequence). Trimming took 1 base from V and 2 from J, leaving 8 bases between them. CDR3 amino acids: CASSLDVRQETQYF. DNA for the CDR3: TGTGCCAGCAGCTTAGACGTGAGACAAGAGACCCAGTACTTC.

The V call is TRBV24-1, the J call TRBJ1-2; 9 nucleotides match TRBD1. V shed 4 bases and J 7 bases; nucleotides not matched to a gene: 9. This CDR3 has 15 residues. Germline loops: CDR1 KGHDR, CDR2 SFDVKD. The CDR3 DNA is TGTGCCACCAGTGACCCGGGACAGGGTGTGAGTGGCTACACCTTC. Encoded protein: CATSDPGQGVSGYTF.